The entry below gives a single TCR beta chain sequence along with its context. This record comes from a study of cytomegalovirus exposure and HLA in healthy donors. Study overall: Among the 400 or so donors who were genotyped, 70% to 90% fell in the genetic ancestry cluster that is associated with self-reported Caucasian donors.

Both 60 Vbeta primers and 13 Jbeta primers went into the PCR. The repertoire was sequenced with immunoSEQ multiplex PCR; TCRdb's copy has only in-frame clones and lacks some. The sample records roughly 100,000 clones, more than 60% being singletons. Sequencing was performed on PBMCs. This clonotype was obtained from a male donor in good health and CMV-seronegative.

In DNA form, the CDR3 reads TGCAGCGTCGGAGGGGGGGAGGTAGCCAAAAACATTCAGTACTTC. Translated: CSVGGGEVAKNIQYF. This chain connects TRBV29-1 to TRBJ2-4; D possibly corresponds to TRBD2 (7 bases). Germline V CDR1 and CDR2: SQVTM, ANQGSEA. There are 15 residues in the CDR3. The V end was cut by 6 bases, the J end by 0 bases, with 15 bases between.